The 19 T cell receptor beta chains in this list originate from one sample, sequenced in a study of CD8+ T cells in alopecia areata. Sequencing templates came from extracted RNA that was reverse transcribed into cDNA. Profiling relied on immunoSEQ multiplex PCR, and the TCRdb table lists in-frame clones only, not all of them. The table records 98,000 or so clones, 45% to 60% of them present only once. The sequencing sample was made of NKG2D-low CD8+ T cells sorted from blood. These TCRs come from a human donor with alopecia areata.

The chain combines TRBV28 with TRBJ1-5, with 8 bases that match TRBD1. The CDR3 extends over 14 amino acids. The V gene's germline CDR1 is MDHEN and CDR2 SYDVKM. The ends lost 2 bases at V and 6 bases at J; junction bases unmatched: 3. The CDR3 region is CASSLLTGAQPQHF. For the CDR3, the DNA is TGTGCCAGCAGTTTACTGACAGGGGCTCAGCCCCAGCATTTT.

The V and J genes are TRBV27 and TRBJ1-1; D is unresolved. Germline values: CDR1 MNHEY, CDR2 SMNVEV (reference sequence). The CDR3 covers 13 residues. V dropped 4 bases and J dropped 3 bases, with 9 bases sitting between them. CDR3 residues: CASSSGSHTEAFF. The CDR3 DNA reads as TGTGCCAGCAGTTCCGGCAGCCACACTGAAGCTTTCTTT.

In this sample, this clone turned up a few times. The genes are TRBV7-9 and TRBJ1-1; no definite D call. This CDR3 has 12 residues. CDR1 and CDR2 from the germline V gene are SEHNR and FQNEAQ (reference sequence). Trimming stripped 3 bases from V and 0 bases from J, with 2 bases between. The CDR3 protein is CASSFMNTEAFF. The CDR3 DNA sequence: TGTGCCAGCAGCTTCATGAACACTGAAGCTTTCTTT.

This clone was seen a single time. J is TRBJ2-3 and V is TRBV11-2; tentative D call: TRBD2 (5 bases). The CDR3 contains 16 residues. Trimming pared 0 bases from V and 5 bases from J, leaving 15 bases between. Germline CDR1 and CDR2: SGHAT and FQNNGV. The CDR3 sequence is CASSLELGGGRDTQYF. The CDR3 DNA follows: TGTGCCAGCAGCTTAGAGTTGGGTGGTGGGAGAGATACGCAGTATTTT.

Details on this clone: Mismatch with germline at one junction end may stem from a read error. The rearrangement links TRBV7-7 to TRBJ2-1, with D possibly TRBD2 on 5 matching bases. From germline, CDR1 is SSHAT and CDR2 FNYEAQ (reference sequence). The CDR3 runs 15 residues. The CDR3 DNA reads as TGTGCTAGCAGCCCCGCCCCGGGAACCTACAATGAGCAGTTCTTC. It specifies CASSPAPGTYNEQFF.

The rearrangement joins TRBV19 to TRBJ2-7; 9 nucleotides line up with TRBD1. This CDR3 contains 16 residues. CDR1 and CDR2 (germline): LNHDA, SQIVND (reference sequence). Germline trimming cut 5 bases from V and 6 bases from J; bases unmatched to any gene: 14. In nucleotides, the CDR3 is TGTGCCAGTAGTCCCGGGGAGGGGACAGGGTCATCCGAGCAGTACTTC. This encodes CASSPGEGTGSSEQYF.

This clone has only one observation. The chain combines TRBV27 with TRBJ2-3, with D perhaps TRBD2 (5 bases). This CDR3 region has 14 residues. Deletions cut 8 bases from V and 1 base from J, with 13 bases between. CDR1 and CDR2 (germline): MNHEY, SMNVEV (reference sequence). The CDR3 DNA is TGTGCCAGCGGGCGGGCCGGAGGCACAGATACGCAGTATTTT. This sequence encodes CASGRAGGTDTQYF.

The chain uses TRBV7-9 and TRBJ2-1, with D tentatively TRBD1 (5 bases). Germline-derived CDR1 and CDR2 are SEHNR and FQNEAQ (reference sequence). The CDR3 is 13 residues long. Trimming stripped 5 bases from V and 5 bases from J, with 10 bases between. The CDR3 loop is CASSGALDNEQFF. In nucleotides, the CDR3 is TGTGCCAGCAGCGGGGCGCTAGACAATGAGCAGTTCTTC.

The CDR3 is CASSVGSSTDTQYF. DNA for the CDR3: TGTGCCAGCAGCGTAGGATCTAGCACAGATACGCAGTATTTT. The chain has TRBV9 and TRBJ2-3; no definite D call. CDR3 size: 14 residues. CDR1 is SGDLS, CDR2 YYNGEE, per germline. Trimming stripped 0 bases from V and 0 bases from J, with 5 bases between.

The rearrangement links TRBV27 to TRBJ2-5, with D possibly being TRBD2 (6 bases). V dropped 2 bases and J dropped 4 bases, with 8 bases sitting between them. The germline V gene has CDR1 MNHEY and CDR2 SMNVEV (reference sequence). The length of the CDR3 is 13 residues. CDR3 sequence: CASSLRRGETQYF. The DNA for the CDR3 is TGTGCCAGCAGTTTACGGCGGGGAGAGACCCAGTACTTC.

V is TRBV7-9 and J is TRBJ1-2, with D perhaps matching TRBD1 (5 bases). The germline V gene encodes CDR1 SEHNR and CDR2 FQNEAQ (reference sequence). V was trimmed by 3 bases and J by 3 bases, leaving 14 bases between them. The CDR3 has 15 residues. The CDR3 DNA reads TGTGCCAGCAGCTTGGGCAGGGTGGGAGACTATGGCTACACCTTC. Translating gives CASSLGRVGDYGYTF.

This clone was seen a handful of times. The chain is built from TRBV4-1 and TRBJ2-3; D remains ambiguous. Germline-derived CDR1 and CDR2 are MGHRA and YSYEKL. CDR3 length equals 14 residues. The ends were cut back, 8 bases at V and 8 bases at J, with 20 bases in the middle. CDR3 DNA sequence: TGCGCCAGCCAGGATCTCAACGCACATGGTACGCAGTATTTT. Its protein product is CASQDLNAHGTQYF.

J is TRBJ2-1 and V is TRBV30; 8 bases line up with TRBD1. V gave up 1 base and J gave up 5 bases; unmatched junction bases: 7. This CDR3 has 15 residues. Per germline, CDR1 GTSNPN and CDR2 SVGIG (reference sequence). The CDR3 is CAWSENRGLHNEQFF. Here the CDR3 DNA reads TGTGCCTGGAGTGAGAACAGGGGGTTGCACAATGAGCAGTTCTTC.

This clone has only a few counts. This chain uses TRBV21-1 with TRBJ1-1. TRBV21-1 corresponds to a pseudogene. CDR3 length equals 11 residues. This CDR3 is CASSNVGDAFF. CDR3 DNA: TGTGCCAGCAGCAATGTTGGGGACGCTTTCTTT.

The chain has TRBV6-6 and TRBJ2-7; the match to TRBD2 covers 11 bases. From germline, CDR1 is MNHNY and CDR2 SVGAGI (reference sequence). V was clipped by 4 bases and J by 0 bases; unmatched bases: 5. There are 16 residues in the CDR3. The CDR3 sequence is CASSSSGGLSSYEQYF. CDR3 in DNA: TGTGCCAGCAGTTCTAGCGGGGGGCTTAGCTCCTACGAGCAGTACTTC.

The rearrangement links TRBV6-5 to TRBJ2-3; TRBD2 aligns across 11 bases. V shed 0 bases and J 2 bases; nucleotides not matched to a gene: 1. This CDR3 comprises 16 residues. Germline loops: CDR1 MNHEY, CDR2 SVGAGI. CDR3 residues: CASSYSTSGNTDTQYF. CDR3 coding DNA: TGTGCCAGCAGTTACTCGACTAGCGGGAACACAGATACGCAGTATTTT.

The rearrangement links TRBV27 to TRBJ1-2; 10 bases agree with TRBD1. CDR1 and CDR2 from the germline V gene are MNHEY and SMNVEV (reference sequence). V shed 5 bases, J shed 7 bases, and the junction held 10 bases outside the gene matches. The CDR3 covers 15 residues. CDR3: CASSASRQGASGYTF. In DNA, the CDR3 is TGTGCCAGCAGTGCCTCTAGACAGGGGGCTAGTGGCTACACCTTC.

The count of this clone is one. CDR3 region: CASSRGEGTGSYEQYF. The CDR3 nucleotides read TGTGCCAGCAGCCGCGGGGAGGGGACAGGATCCTACGAGCAGTACTTC. The chain employs TRBV27 and TRBJ2-7; a possible D gene is TRBD1 (8 bases). CDR1 is MNHEY, CDR2 SMNVEV, per germline (reference sequence). The V end lost 6 bases, the J end lost 1 base, and 19 bases lay between the germline ends. This CDR3 has 16 amino acids.

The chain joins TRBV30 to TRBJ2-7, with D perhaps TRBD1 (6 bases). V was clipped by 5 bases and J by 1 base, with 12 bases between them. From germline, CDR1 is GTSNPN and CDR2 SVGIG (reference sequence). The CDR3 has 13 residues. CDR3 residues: CAWARTESYEQYF. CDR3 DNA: TGTGCCTGGGCTAGGACAGAATCCTACGAGCAGTACTTC.